One sample yielded the 10 T cell receptor beta chains listed below, sequenced in a study of cytomegalovirus exposure and HLA in healthy donors. Use of 60 Vbeta and 13 Jbeta primers characterized the PCR. Method: immunoSEQ multiplex PCR; TCRdb's copy keeps in-frame clones and lacks some. The sample holds over 85,000 clones, 70% to 85% seen once. Sequences were obtained from PBMCs. All receptors come from a man between 25 and 39 years old in good health and CMV-seropositive.

This chain connects TRBV15 to TRBJ2-6; D is perhaps TRBD1 (5 bases). The CDR3 length is 18 residues. V was cut by 1 base and J by 0 bases, with 13 bases left in between. Germline V gene data show CDR1 as LNHNV and CDR2 as YYDKDF (reference sequence). In DNA, the CDR3 is TGTGCCACCAGCAGAGTACAACAGGTTAACTCTGGGGCCAACGTCCTGACTTTC. The encoded protein is CATSRVQQVNSGANVLTF. The full variable domain, rest sourced from reference TRBV15 and TRBJ2-6, is DAMVIQNPRYQVTQFGKPVTLSCSQTLNHNVMYWYQQKSSQAPKLLFHYYDKDFNNEADTPDNFQSRRPNTSFCFLDIRSPGLGDTAMYLCATSRVQQVNSGANVLTFGAGSRLTVL.

The J gene is TRBJ1-6, the V gene TRBV6-5, with TRBD1 matching over 7 bases. This CDR3 has 14 residues. Germline V gives CDR1 MNHEY, CDR2 SVGAGI. V shed 6 bases and J 9 bases; nucleotides not matched to a gene: 8. The CDR3 sequence is CASSLTSGGSPLHF. CDR3 in DNA: TGTGCCAGCAGCCTAACCTCAGGGGGTTCACCCCTCCACTTT.

The chain is built from TRBV29-1 and TRBJ2-7, with a possible D match to TRBD2 (7 bases). The CDR3 contains 14 residues. Germline loops: CDR1 SQVTM, CDR2 ANQGSEA. Trimming took 4 bases from V and 4 from J, leaving 17 bases between them. CDR3 bases: TGCAGCGTTGGGGGGGGAGGGGGTCGGTACGAGCAGTACTTC. The encoded protein is CSVGGGGGRYEQYF.

The rearrangement joins TRBV27 to TRBJ1-1; D is uncertain. Trimming took 3 bases from V and 0 from J, leaving 5 bases between them. CDR3 size: 13 residues. Germline CDR1 and CDR2: MNHEY and SMNVEV (reference sequence). The CDR3 nucleotides read TGTGCCAGCAGTTTTTCAGTGAACACTGAAGCTTTCTTT. Protein sequence: CASSFSVNTEAFF.

The chain employs TRBV27 and TRBJ2-7; 16 positions agree with TRBD2. The CDR3 consists of 15 residues. Germline values: CDR1 MNHEY, CDR2 SMNVEV (reference sequence). The V and J ends lost 6 bases and 5 bases, in that order; junction bases with no gene match: 4. CDR3 in DNA: TGTGCCAGCAGGGGGACTAGCGGGGGGGCCCACGAGCAGTACTTC. This sequence encodes CASRGTSGGAHEQYF.

The CDR3: CASSEGQGTVADTQYF. The CDR3 DNA reads TGTGCCAGCAGTGAGGGACAGGGGACTGTAGCAGATACGCAGTATTTT. The chain recombines TRBV25-1 with TRBJ2-3; 10 nucleotides align to TRBD1. The V gene end was trimmed by 3 bases and the J gene end by 4 bases; junction bases not matched to a gene: 7. The CDR3 consists of 16 residues. Germline V CDR1 and CDR2: MGHDK, SYGVNS.

This rearrangement joins TRBV6-5 to TRBJ1-2, with a tentative D call TRBD1 (5 bases). The CDR3 contains 14 residues. Looked up from germline, CDR1 is MNHEY and CDR2 is SVGAGI. Trimming shortened V by 5 bases and J by 5 bases, and 15 bases separated the two germline ends. The CDR3 loop reads CASSTPGTAYGYTF. CDR3 DNA: TGTGCCAGCAGTACCCCCGGGACTGCTTATGGCTACACCTTC.

The genes are TRBV29-1 and TRBJ1-1, with D uncertain. The V end lost 7 bases, the J end lost 3 bases, and 18 bases lay between the germline ends. The CDR3 is 14 residues long. The V gene's germline CDR1 is SQVTM and CDR2 ANQGSEA. The CDR3 sequence: CSGSQSPEDTEAFF. CDR3 coding DNA: TGCAGCGGGAGTCAGTCCCCGGAGGACACTGAAGCTTTCTTT.

The CDR3 protein is CASSGSGTGGETQYF. The DNA of the CDR3 is TGTGCCAGCAGCGGGTCCGGGACAGGGGGGGAGACCCAGTACTTC. The chain combines TRBV13 with TRBJ2-5; 11 bases match TRBD1. Germline CDR1 and CDR2: PRHDT and FYEKMQ (reference sequence). The CDR3 consists of 15 residues. V gave up 5 bases and J gave up 5 bases; unmatched junction bases: 7.

The chain employs TRBV7-2 and TRBJ2-1, with a possible D match to TRBD2 (7 bases). V lost 0 bases and J lost 9, with 15 bases in between. This CDR3 comprises 15 residues. Per germline, CDR1 SGHTA and CDR2 FQGNSA. CDR3 in DNA: TGTGCCAGCAGCTTAGCCGGGGGGCCGTCGATTGAGCAGTTCTTC. This gives the protein CASSLAGGPSIEQFF.